This T cell receptor beta chain was captured in a study of CD8 T cells in ankylosing spondylitis. General observations from the study: The study identified a TCR beta motif of several highly homologous variants that appeared characteristic of ankylosing spondylitis blood. Several of the motif variants were reported before in synovial fluid and blood from reactive arthritis.

Germline V gene lookup returns CDR1 SGHTA and CDR2 FQGTGA. The V gene lost 4 bases and the J gene lost 2 bases, with 19 bases spanning the gap. This CDR3 has 17 residues. About this clonotype itself: Its target is unknown.

TCRdb re-called the 5' RACE reads through MiXCR, storing one row per CDR3 protein. The data show roughly 400,000 distinct CDR3 sequences, approximately 20% seen once. Sequencing was done on a sample of blood, either unsorted or a sorted T cell fraction (not recorded which). The chain is built from TRBV7-3 and TRBJ2-3, with a weak D call TRBD1 (5 bases). The TCR sequence derives from a male donor with ankylosing spondylitis. CDR3 loop: CASSSLSRARFTDTQYF. The CDR3 DNA sequence: TGTGCCAGCAGCTCCCTCTCCAGGGCACGATTCACAGATACGCAGTATTTT.